This is a list of T cell receptor beta chains from one sample in a study of cytomegalovirus exposure and HLA in healthy donors. Sequencing used immunoSEQ multiplex PCR; TCRdb keeps in-frame clones, though not all of them. The table lists 100,000 to 150,000 clones, 89% of them singletons. The material sequenced was PBMCs. These receptors originate from a woman younger than 30 in good health and CMV-seronegative. CDR3s include the opening cysteine and the closing phenylalanine or tryptophan. The D gene is left open where the match is weak. Not all rows give a size; the values are once, few, many and, for expanded clones, a class.

CDR3aa: CASSVGVSVGGDEQFF; CDR3nt: TGTGCCAGCAGCGTAGGAGTATCTGTGGGAGGGGATGAGCAGTTCTTC; j_gene: TRBJ2-1; abundance: .; v_gene: TRBV9; d_gene: TRBD2
CDR3aa: CASSLGTSGSYEQYF; CDR3nt: TGCGCCAGCAGCCTCGGGACTAGCGGGAGTTACGAGCAGTACTTC; j_gene: TRBJ2-7; abundance: .; v_gene: TRBV4-1; d_gene: TRBD2
CDR3aa: CASRPRVGTLEQYF; CDR3nt: TGTGCCAGCAGACCCAGGGTTGGGACTCTCGAGCAGTACTTC; j_gene: TRBJ2-7; abundance: once; v_gene: TRBV2; d_gene: .
CDR3aa: CASSPRGQSGHEQYF; CDR3nt: TGTGCCAGCAGCCCCCGGGGACAGAGCGGGCACGAGCAGTACTTC; j_gene: TRBJ2-7; abundance: .; v_gene: TRBV11-3; d_gene: .
CDR3aa: CASSLRDSHTF; CDR3nt: TGTGCCAGCAGTCTCCGGGACAGCCACACCTTC; j_gene: TRBJ1-2; abundance: .; v_gene: TRBV6-6; d_gene: TRBD1
CDR3aa: CAWSPIAGGGTDTQYF; CDR3nt: TGTGCCTGGAGTCCAATAGCGGGAGGGGGCACAGATACGCAGTATTTT; j_gene: TRBJ2-3; abundance: .; v_gene: TRBV30; d_gene: TRBD2
CDR3aa: CASSPRRDSHGYTF; CDR3nt: TGTGCCAGCAGCCCCCGGCGGGACAGTCATGGCTACACCTTC; j_gene: TRBJ1-2; abundance: .; v_gene: TRBV7-9; d_gene: TRBD1
CDR3aa: CASSFRGTGEEKLFF; CDR3nt: TGTGCCAGCAGCTTCCGGGGGACAGGGGAAGAAAAACTGTTTTTT; j_gene: TRBJ1-4; abundance: .; v_gene: TRBV5-5; d_gene: TRBD1
CDR3aa: CASSLTNLDLNTEAFF; CDR3nt: TGTGCCAGCAGTTTGACGAACTTGGACTTGAACACTGAAGCTTTCTTT; j_gene: TRBJ1-1; abundance: .; v_gene: TRBV27; d_gene: .
CDR3aa: CASTRGTVTAYEQYF; CDR3nt: TGTGCCAGCACCCGGGGGACGGTTACCGCCTACGAGCAGTACTTC; j_gene: TRBJ2-7; abundance: .; v_gene: TRBV28; d_gene: .
CDR3aa: CASRPDWGTGRYEQYF; CDR3nt: TGTGCCAGCAGGCCTGACTGGGGGACTGGCAGATACGAGCAGTACTTC; j_gene: TRBJ2-7; abundance: .; v_gene: TRBV11-2; d_gene: .